This TCR beta chain was identified during a study of early T cells in non-severe SARS-CoV-2 infection. Study summary: Investigators sequenced bulk RNA drawn from unsorted whole blood, and chains remained unpaired.

Study-wide results and caveats: Sequences matched to VDJdb favored anti-spike CD8 responses, while private and CD4 specificities were missed.

Trimming shortened V by 4 bases and J by 5 bases, and 5 bases separated the two germline ends. The CDR3 is made up of 11 amino acids. Germline lookup yields CDR1 MNHEY and CDR2 SMNVEV (reference sequence). This clonotype was seen more than once but under ten times. Its matching antigen is unknown. Tagging with unique molecular identifiers was applied to individual cDNA molecules. TCRdb ran MiXCR on the 5' RACE reads and lists one entry per CDR3 protein. The sample comprises more than 65,000 distinct CDR3 sequences, roughly 12% of which are singletons, and around 1.2% rests with the top ten. The sample consisted of whole blood. J is TRBJ2-5 and V is TRBV27; no clear D gene. This receptor was identified in an adult who was a healthcare worker with PCR-confirmed SARS-CoV-2 infection or an uninfected control (not recorded which). CDR3 sequence: CASSSAETQYF. The CDR3, as DNA: TGTGCCAGCAGTTCTGCGGAGACCCAGTACTTC.